This is a list of T cell receptor beta chains from one sample in a study of blood T cells in healthy people across ages. TCRdb passed the 5' RACE reads through MiXCR, listing each CDR3 protein once. The data show around 520,000 distinct CDR3 sequences, with around a quarter seen just once and 3% to 4.5% held by the top ten. These data also featured in a second study, about T cells of mothers and their children.

Sequenced: blood. The receptor set was obtained from a boy between 2 and 10 years old in good health. CDR3s include the opening cysteine and the closing phenylalanine or tryptophan. A D gene is named only where the DNA matches it firmly. Only some rows state a clone size, as once, few, many or a class for expanded clones.

d_call: TRBD1; j_call: TRBJ2-2; v_call: TRBV10-2; clone_size: -; cdr3_nt: TGCGCCAGCAGACCCCGACAGGGGACCGGGGAGCTGTTTTTT; cdr3_aa: CASRPRQGTGELFF
d_call: TRBD1; j_call: TRBJ2-7; v_call: TRBV20-1; clone_size: -; cdr3_nt: TGCAGTGCTACCTGGGACAGGGCCTACGAGCAGTACTTC; cdr3_aa: CSATWDRAYEQYF
d_call: -; j_call: TRBJ1-4; v_call: TRBV7-2; clone_size: -; cdr3_nt: TGTGCCAGCAGCTTATCAGGGGTCAATGAAAAACTGTTTTTT; cdr3_aa: CASSLSGVNEKLFF
d_call: -; j_call: TRBJ2-7; v_call: TRBV6-4; clone_size: -; cdr3_nt: TGTGCCAGCAGCAAAGTGGGGGGTAGCCACGGGCAGTACTTC; cdr3_aa: CASSKVGGSHGQYF
d_call: -; j_call: TRBJ2-3; v_call: TRBV27; clone_size: -; cdr3_nt: TGTGCCAGCAGTGGCTCTCGGACCAGCTATACAGATACGCAGTATTTT; cdr3_aa: CASSGSRTSYTDTQYF
d_call: TRBD1; j_call: TRBJ2-1; v_call: TRBV6-2/TRBV6-3; clone_size: -; cdr3_nt: TGTGCCAGCAGTCGATACCGGGACAGATACAATGAGCAGTTCTTC; cdr3_aa: CASSRYRDRYNEQFF
d_call: -; j_call: TRBJ2-5; v_call: TRBV2; clone_size: few; cdr3_nt: TGTGCCAGCAGTGCGGGGATGGGAGAGTACTTC; cdr3_aa: CASSAGMGEYF
d_call: TRBD2; j_call: TRBJ2-1; v_call: TRBV6-1; clone_size: -; cdr3_nt: TGTGCCAGCAGTGTTACGGGACTAGCTTTCAATGAGCAGTTCTTC; cdr3_aa: CASSVTGLAFNEQFF
d_call: -; j_call: TRBJ2-1; v_call: TRBV10-3; clone_size: -; cdr3_nt: TGTGCCATCAGGGCGGACAAATACAATGAGCAGTTCTTC; cdr3_aa: CAIRADKYNEQFF
d_call: TRBD2; j_call: TRBJ2-1; v_call: TRBV7-9; clone_size: -; cdr3_nt: TGTGCCAGCAGCTTAGTAACGGGGGGCAATGAGCAGTTCTTC; cdr3_aa: CASSLVTGGNEQFF
d_call: TRBD2; j_call: TRBJ2-5; v_call: TRBV6-2/TRBV6-3; clone_size: -; cdr3_nt: TGTGCCAGCAGTTATCGGGAGGGCCAAGAGACCCAGTACTTC; cdr3_aa: CASSYREGQETQYF
d_call: TRBD1; j_call: TRBJ2-5; v_call: TRBV9; clone_size: -; cdr3_nt: TGTGCCAGCAGCGTAGGCCCCACGTCGACAGGGGGCACCCTGTACTTC; cdr3_aa: CASSVGPTSTGGTLYF
d_call: -; j_call: TRBJ2-3; v_call: TRBV5-5; clone_size: few; cdr3_nt: TGTGCCAGCAGCTCCCGGACATCCACAGATACGCAGTATTTT; cdr3_aa: CASSSRTSTDTQYF
d_call: -; j_call: TRBJ2-5; v_call: TRBV29-1; clone_size: many; cdr3_nt: TGCAGCGTTGGGGGAGAGACCCAGTACTTC; cdr3_aa: CSVGGETQYF
d_call: TRBD2; j_call: TRBJ2-1; v_call: TRBV7-6; clone_size: few; cdr3_nt: TGTGCCAGCAGTCCACTACTAGCGGGAGCCCACAATGAGCAGTTCTTC; cdr3_aa: CASSPLLAGAHNEQFF
d_call: TRBD2; j_call: TRBJ2-1; v_call: TRBV6-2/TRBV6-3; clone_size: once; cdr3_nt: TGTGCCAGCAGTCCCACAAGGACGGGAGGCTACAATGAGCAGTTCTTC; cdr3_aa: CASSPTRTGGYNEQFF
d_call: -; j_call: TRBJ2-5; v_call: TRBV11-2; clone_size: few; cdr3_nt: TGTGCCAGCAGCCCACAGGTGAAGACCCAGTACTTC; cdr3_aa: CASSPQVKTQYF
d_call: TRBD1; j_call: TRBJ1-5; v_call: TRBV20-1; clone_size: -; cdr3_nt: TGCAGTGCTACGGGGCAGGGGGCCAATCAGCCCCAGCATTTT; cdr3_aa: CSATGQGANQPQHF
d_call: -; j_call: TRBJ2-4; v_call: TRBV29-1; clone_size: few; cdr3_nt: TGCAGCGTTGCGGGCAGGTCGAGGGACATTCAGTACTTC; cdr3_aa: CSVAGRSRDIQYF
d_call: -; j_call: TRBJ2-2; v_call: TRBV6-2/TRBV6-3; clone_size: -; cdr3_nt: TGTGCCAGCAAGCGAAGAAACACCGGGGAGCTGTTTTTT; cdr3_aa: CASKRRNTGELFF
d_call: -; j_call: TRBJ2-5; v_call: TRBV6-6; clone_size: -; cdr3_nt: TGTGCCAGCAGGGAGGGCATGGGAAGTTGGGGAGAGACCCAGTACTTC; cdr3_aa: CASREGMGSWGETQYF
d_call: -; j_call: TRBJ1-4; v_call: TRBV20-1; clone_size: few; cdr3_nt: TGCAGTGCGGACGTTGGTGAAAAACTGTTTTTT; cdr3_aa: CSADVGEKLFF
d_call: -; j_call: TRBJ2-2; v_call: TRBV18; clone_size: few; cdr3_nt: TGTGCCAGCTCATTAACGGTACCTTCGGACACCGGGGAGCTGTTTTTT; cdr3_aa: CASSLTVPSDTGELFF
d_call: TRBD2; j_call: TRBJ2-7; v_call: TRBV20-1; clone_size: few; cdr3_nt: TGCAGTGCCACGAGAGGGGGCGGGAGGGGATTATACGAGCAGTACTTC; cdr3_aa: CSATRGGGRGLYEQYF
d_call: -; j_call: TRBJ1-2; v_call: TRBV14; clone_size: -; cdr3_nt: TGTGCCAGCAGCCAGACAGCGCTCTATGGCTACACCTTC; cdr3_aa: CASSQTALYGYTF
d_call: -; j_call: TRBJ2-6; v_call: TRBV5-5; clone_size: -; cdr3_nt: TGTGCCAGCAGCTTTGTCCCGGAAGGGGCCAACGTCCTGACTTTC; cdr3_aa: CASSFVPEGANVLTF
d_call: TRBD1; j_call: TRBJ1-6; v_call: TRBV5-1; clone_size: few; cdr3_nt: TGCGCCAGCAGCCTACGACAGGGGCCATCACCCCTCCACTTT; cdr3_aa: CASSLRQGPSPLHF
d_call: -; j_call: TRBJ2-5; v_call: TRBV27; clone_size: -; cdr3_nt: TGTGCCAGCAGTTTCAGTTGGAAAGAGACCCAGTACTTC; cdr3_aa: CASSFSWKETQYF
d_call: TRBD2; j_call: TRBJ2-1; v_call: TRBV7-7; clone_size: few; cdr3_nt: TGTGCCAGCAGCTTAGGGACTAGCGGGAGATTTGAGCAGTTCTTC; cdr3_aa: CASSLGTSGRFEQFF
d_call: -; j_call: TRBJ2-2; v_call: TRBV12-3/TRBV12-4; clone_size: few; cdr3_nt: TGTGCCAGCAGACGCAAGGTGGGGGAGCTGTTTTTT; cdr3_aa: CASRRKVGELFF
d_call: -; j_call: TRBJ2-2; v_call: TRBV29-1; clone_size: -; cdr3_nt: TGCAGCGCCTCGAAGGGCGTGAACACCGGGGAGCTGTTTTTT; cdr3_aa: CSASKGVNTGELFF
d_call: -; j_call: TRBJ1-5; v_call: TRBV7-9; clone_size: many; cdr3_nt: TGTGCCAGCAGCCGGTCCGCGGATCATAGCAATCAGCCCCAGCATTTT; cdr3_aa: CASSRSADHSNQPQHF
d_call: -; j_call: TRBJ2-2; v_call: TRBV10-1; clone_size: -; cdr3_nt: TGCGCCAGCAGTTCCGGGACCCGGAGCGGGGAGCTGTTTTTT; cdr3_aa: CASSSGTRSGELFF
d_call: -; j_call: TRBJ2-3; v_call: TRBV5-4; clone_size: -; cdr3_nt: TGTGCCAGCAGCTTTACAGGGTTTGCATCGGATACGCAGTATTTT; cdr3_aa: CASSFTGFASDTQYF
d_call: -; j_call: TRBJ1-4; v_call: TRBV2; clone_size: -; cdr3_nt: TGTGCCAGCATAGGACAGAATGAAAAACTGTTTTTT; cdr3_aa: CASIGQNEKLFF
d_call: TRBD2; j_call: TRBJ2-1; v_call: TRBV4-3; clone_size: -; cdr3_nt: TGCGCCAGCAGCCAGGATAGCGGGTCCAACAAAAAGCAGTTCTTC; cdr3_aa: CASSQDSGSNKKQFF
d_call: -; j_call: TRBJ2-2; v_call: TRBV9; clone_size: -; cdr3_nt: TGTGCCAGCAGCTCGCCGGCCCATCGGGCCGGGGAGCTGTTTTTT; cdr3_aa: CASSSPAHRAGELFF
d_call: TRBD1; j_call: TRBJ2-7; v_call: TRBV2; clone_size: -; cdr3_nt: TGTGCCAGCAGCGAACAGACAGGGGCTGGGGAGCAGTACTTC; cdr3_aa: CASSEQTGAGEQYF
d_call: TRBD2; j_call: TRBJ2-5; v_call: TRBV12-3/TRBV12-4; clone_size: -; cdr3_nt: TGTGCCAGCAGCACTAGCGGGGCGAGGGGGGAGACCCAGTACTTC; cdr3_aa: CASSTSGARGETQYF
d_call: -; j_call: TRBJ2-5; v_call: TRBV2; clone_size: -; cdr3_nt: TGTGCCAGCAGTTCAGCGCTGGTGGAGGAGACCCAGTACTTC; cdr3_aa: CASSSALVEETQYF
d_call: -; j_call: TRBJ1-5; v_call: TRBV7-9; clone_size: -; cdr3_nt: TGTGCCAGCAGCTTAGAGGGGAGGCGCAATCAGCCCCAGCATTTT; cdr3_aa: CASSLEGRRNQPQHF
d_call: -; j_call: TRBJ2-6; v_call: TRBV6-1; clone_size: few; cdr3_nt: TGTGCCAGCATTCGCTCTGGGGCCAACGTCCTGACTTTC; cdr3_aa: CASIRSGANVLTF
d_call: -; j_call: TRBJ2-1; v_call: TRBV9; clone_size: once; cdr3_nt: TGTGCCAGCAGGGGGAACAATAGCTCCTACAATGAGCAGTTCTTC; cdr3_aa: CASRGNNSSYNEQFF
d_call: -; j_call: TRBJ2-2; v_call: TRBV6-5; clone_size: few; cdr3_nt: TGTGCCAGCAGCCGACCTCTGTGGACCGGGGAGCTGTTTTTT; cdr3_aa: CASSRPLWTGELFF
d_call: -; j_call: TRBJ2-1; v_call: TRBV19; clone_size: -; cdr3_nt: TGTGCCAGTAGTATATCACAGGGCCGGAGTTACAATGAGCAGTTCTTC; cdr3_aa: CASSISQGRSYNEQFF
d_call: -; j_call: TRBJ1-2; v_call: TRBV12-3/TRBV12-4; clone_size: -; cdr3_nt: TGTGCCAGCAGCCAGCGATTGGGGGGCGGCTACACCTTC; cdr3_aa: CASSQRLGGGYTF
d_call: -; j_call: TRBJ2-5; v_call: TRBV20-1; clone_size: -; cdr3_nt: TGCAGTGCTAGAGGCCAAGATGGGGAGACCCAGTACTTC; cdr3_aa: CSARGQDGETQYF
d_call: TRBD2; j_call: TRBJ2-5; v_call: TRBV20-1; clone_size: -; cdr3_nt: TGCAGTGCTGTATGGGCGCGGGGGGGCTTAGAGACCCAGTACTTC; cdr3_aa: CSAVWARGGLETQYF
d_call: -; j_call: TRBJ1-2; v_call: TRBV28; clone_size: -; cdr3_nt: TGTGCCAGCAGTTTCTACCTCACCCGCGGACGGGGTGGCTACACCTTC; cdr3_aa: CASSFYLTRGRGGYTF
d_call: -; j_call: TRBJ1-2; v_call: TRBV20-1; clone_size: few; cdr3_nt: TGCAGTGCTAGAGATCCCCTTTATGGCTACACCTTC; cdr3_aa: CSARDPLYGYTF
d_call: TRBD2; j_call: TRBJ2-5; v_call: TRBV5-1; clone_size: -; cdr3_nt: TGCGCCAGCAGCTCCACACCCAGGACTAGCGGGTTCCAAGAGACCCAGTACTTC; cdr3_aa: CASSSTPRTSGFQETQYF
d_call: -; j_call: TRBJ2-7; v_call: TRBV6-2/TRBV6-3; clone_size: -; cdr3_nt: TGTGCCAGCAGTTACGGAGTAGTCAGGGGATCCTACGAGCAGTACTTC; cdr3_aa: CASSYGVVRGSYEQYF
d_call: -; j_call: TRBJ2-1; v_call: TRBV7-9; clone_size: -; cdr3_nt: TGTGCCAGCAGCCCGGGACTCCACAATGAGCAGTTCTTC; cdr3_aa: CASSPGLHNEQFF
d_call: -; j_call: TRBJ2-1; v_call: TRBV10-3; clone_size: few; cdr3_nt: TGTGCCATCAGTGAAATGAAAGGATACAATGAGCAGTTCTTC; cdr3_aa: CAISEMKGYNEQFF
d_call: TRBD1; j_call: TRBJ2-5; v_call: TRBV24-1; clone_size: -; cdr3_nt: TGTGCCACCAGTCTCAAGGGGACAGGGGGTAAAGAGACCCAGTACTTC; cdr3_aa: CATSLKGTGGKETQYF
d_call: -; j_call: TRBJ2-7; v_call: TRBV10-3; clone_size: few; cdr3_nt: TGTGCCGCCCGCAACGGGGCCTACGAGCAGTACTTC; cdr3_aa: CAARNGAYEQYF
d_call: TRBD1; j_call: TRBJ2-2; v_call: TRBV5-1; clone_size: many; cdr3_nt: TGCGCCAGCAGCGCCGGGACAGGGGACACCGGGGAGCTGTTTTTT; cdr3_aa: CASSAGTGDTGELFF
d_call: -; j_call: TRBJ2-1; v_call: TRBV2; clone_size: -; cdr3_nt: TGTGCCAGCAGTGAAGGAACTATAGCGGAGAGCTCCTACAATGAGCAGTTCTTC; cdr3_aa: CASSEGTIAESSYNEQFF
d_call: TRBD2; j_call: TRBJ2-5; v_call: TRBV5-1; clone_size: few; cdr3_nt: TGCGCCAGCAGCAGCGGGGGGCCTGCTTCGGAAGAGCAGTACTTC; cdr3_aa: CASSSGGPASEEQYF
d_call: -; j_call: TRBJ2-5; v_call: TRBV11-2; clone_size: few; cdr3_nt: TGTGCCAGCAGCTTAGGGGTTGAGGCGGGCAGCCAAGAGACCCAGTACTTC; cdr3_aa: CASSLGVEAGSQETQYF